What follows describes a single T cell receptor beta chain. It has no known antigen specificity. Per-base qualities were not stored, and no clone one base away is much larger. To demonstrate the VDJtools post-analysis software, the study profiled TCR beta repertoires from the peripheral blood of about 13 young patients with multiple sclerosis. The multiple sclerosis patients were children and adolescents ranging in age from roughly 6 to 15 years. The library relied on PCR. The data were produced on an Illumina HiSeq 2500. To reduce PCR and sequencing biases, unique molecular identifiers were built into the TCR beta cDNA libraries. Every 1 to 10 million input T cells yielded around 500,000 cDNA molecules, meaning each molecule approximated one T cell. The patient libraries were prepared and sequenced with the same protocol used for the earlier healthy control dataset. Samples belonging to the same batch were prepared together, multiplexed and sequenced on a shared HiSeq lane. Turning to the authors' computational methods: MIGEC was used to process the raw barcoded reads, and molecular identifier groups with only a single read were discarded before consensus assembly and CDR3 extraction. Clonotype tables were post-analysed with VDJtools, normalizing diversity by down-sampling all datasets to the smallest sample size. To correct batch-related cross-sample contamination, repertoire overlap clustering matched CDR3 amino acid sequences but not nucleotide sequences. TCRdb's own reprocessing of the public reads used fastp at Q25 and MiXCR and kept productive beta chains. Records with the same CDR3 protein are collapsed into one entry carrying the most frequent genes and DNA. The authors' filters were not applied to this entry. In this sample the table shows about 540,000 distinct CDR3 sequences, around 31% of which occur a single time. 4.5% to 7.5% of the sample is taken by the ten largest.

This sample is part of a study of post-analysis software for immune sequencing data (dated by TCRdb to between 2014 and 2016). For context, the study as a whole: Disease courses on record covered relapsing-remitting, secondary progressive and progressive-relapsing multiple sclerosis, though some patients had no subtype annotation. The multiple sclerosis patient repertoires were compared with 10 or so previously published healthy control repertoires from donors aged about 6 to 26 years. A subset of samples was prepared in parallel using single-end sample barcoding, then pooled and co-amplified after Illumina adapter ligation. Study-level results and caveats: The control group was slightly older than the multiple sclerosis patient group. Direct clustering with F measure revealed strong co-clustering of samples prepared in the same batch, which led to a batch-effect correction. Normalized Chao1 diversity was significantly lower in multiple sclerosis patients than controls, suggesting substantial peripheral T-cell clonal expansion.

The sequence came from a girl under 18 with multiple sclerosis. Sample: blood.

The DNA sequence is as follows: TGTGCCAGCAGCTTCCGGACAGGCTACGAGCAGTACTTC. Its coded protein is CASSFRTGYEQYF. The chain links TRBV5-6 with TRBJ2-7; 7 nucleotides in the junction match TRBD1. The CDR3 covers 13 residues, taking in both the cysteine and the phenylalanine. The retained sequence is limited to the CDR3, 39 bases, with the frame set at the first base. The germline V gene sets CDR1 to SGHDT and CDR2 to YYEEEE. Compared with germline, V lacks 2 bases and J lacks 3 bases; bases without a gene match: 2.